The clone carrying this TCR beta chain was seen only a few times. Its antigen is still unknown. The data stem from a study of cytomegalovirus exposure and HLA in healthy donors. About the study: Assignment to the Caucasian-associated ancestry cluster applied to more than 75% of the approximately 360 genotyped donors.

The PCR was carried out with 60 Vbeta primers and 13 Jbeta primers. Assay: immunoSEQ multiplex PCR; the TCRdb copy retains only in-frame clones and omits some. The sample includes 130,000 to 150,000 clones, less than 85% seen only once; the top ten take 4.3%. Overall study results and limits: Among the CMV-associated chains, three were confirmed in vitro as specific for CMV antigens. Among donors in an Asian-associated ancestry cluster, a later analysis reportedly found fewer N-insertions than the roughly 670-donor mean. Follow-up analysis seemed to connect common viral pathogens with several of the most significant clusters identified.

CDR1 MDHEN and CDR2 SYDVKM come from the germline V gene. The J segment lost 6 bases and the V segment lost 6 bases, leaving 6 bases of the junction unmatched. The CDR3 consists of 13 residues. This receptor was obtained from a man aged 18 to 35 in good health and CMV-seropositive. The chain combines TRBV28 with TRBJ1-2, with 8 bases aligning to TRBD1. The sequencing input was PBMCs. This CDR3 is CASRDREGDGYTF. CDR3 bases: TGTGCCAGCAGGGACAGGGAAGGGGATGGCTACACCTTC.